Presented here are 5 T cell receptor beta chains from one specimen sequenced in a study of T cells in Graves' hyperthyroidism and ophthalmopathy. RNA transcripts were the template for amplifying TCR beta CDR3 regions. The HTBI primer set was used in a first-round RT-PCR of the TCR CDR3. TCRdb passed the multiplex PCR reads through MiXCR, listing each CDR3 protein once. The repertoire holds some 700,000 distinct CDR3 sequences, with 17% as singletons. Sequencing input: blood. Receptors originate from a man between 45 and 60 years old with Graves' hyperthyroidism.

The chain couples TRBV20-1 to TRBJ2-1; 11 bases fit TRBD2. This CDR3 comprises 17 residues. J was trimmed by 0 bases and V by 6 bases; bases with no gene match: 10. In germline, CDR1 is DFQATT, CDR2 SNEGSKA (reference sequence). The chain's CDR3 is CSASGTSGMSSYNEQFF. CDR3 sequence (DNA): TGCAGTGCCTCGGGGACTAGCGGCATGAGCTCCTACAATGAGCAGTTCTTC.

This clonotype was seen ten or more times. The chain recombines TRBV2 with TRBJ2-1; a possible D gene is TRBD1 (7 bases). CDR1 is SNHLY and CDR2 is FYNNEI in the germline V gene. This CDR3 spans 13 amino acids. V lost 5 bases to trimming and J lost 8 bases, with 13 bases between them. CDR3 bases: TGTGCCAGCAGTCCGGCCAGGGGGGATGAGCAGTTCTTC. It translates to CASSPARGDEQFF.

The chain joins TRBV20-1 to TRBJ2-1; a possible D gene is TRBD2 (5 bases). Germline CDR1 and CDR2: DFQATT and SNEGSKA (reference sequence). V lost 3 bases and J lost 5, with 14 bases in between. The CDR3 loop spans 14 amino acids. CDR3 protein: CSASSSRVNNEQFF. The CDR3, as DNA: TGCAGTGCTAGCTCCTCGCGGGTGAACAATGAGCAGTTCTTC.

This clonotype has ten or more counts. The chain links TRBV6-1 to TRBJ1-4; TRBD1 might be the D (6 bases). The CDR3 length is 16 residues. Germline V CDR1 and CDR2: MNHNS, SASEGT. The germline V and J ends were trimmed by 2 bases and 3 bases, with 13 bases remaining between them. CDR3 nucleotide sequence: TGTGCCAGCAGTGAACTCGACAGGAGGGCTAATGAAAAACTGTTTTTT. It yields the protein CASSELDRRANEKLFF.

The rearrangement links TRBV20-1 to TRBJ2-4; D is unresolved. Germline CDR1 DFQATT, CDR2 SNEGSKA (reference sequence). The CDR3 covers 13 residues. Trimming cost V 4 bases and J 6 bases, with 13 bases left between them. The CDR3 nucleotides are TGCAGTGCTACCCCAACCCCCTTAAACATTCAGTACTTC. This encodes CSATPTPLNIQYF.